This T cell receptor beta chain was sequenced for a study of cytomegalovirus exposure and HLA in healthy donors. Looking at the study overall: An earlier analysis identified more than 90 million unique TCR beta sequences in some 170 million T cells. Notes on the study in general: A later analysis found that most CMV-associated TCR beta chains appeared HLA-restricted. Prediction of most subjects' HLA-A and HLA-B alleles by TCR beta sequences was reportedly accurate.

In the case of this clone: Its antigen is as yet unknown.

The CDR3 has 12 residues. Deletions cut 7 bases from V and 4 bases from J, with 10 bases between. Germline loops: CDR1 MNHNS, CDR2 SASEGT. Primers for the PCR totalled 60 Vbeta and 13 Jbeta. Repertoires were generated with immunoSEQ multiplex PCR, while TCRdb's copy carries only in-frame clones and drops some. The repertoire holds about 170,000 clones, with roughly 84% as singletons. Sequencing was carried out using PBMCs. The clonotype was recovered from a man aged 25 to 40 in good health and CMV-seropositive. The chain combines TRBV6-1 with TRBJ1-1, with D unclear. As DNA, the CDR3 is TGTGCCAGCACCCTGGCTGGCACTGAAGCTTTCTTT. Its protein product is CASTLAGTEAFF.